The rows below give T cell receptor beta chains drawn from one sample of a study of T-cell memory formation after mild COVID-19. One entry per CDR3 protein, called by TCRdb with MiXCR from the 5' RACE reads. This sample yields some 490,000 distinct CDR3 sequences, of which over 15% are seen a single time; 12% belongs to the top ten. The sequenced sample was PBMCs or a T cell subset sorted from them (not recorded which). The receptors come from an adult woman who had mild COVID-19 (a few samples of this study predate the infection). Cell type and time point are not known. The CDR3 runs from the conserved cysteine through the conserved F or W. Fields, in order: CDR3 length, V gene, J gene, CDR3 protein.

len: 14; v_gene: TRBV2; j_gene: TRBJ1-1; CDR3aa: CASNSRTPGTEAFF
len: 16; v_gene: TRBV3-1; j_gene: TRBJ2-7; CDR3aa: CASSQDRKLAGGQQYF
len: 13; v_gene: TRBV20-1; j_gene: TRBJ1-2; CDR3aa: CSASAPLYYGYTF
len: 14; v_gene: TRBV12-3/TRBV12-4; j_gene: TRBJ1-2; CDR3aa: CASSLHPINYGYTF
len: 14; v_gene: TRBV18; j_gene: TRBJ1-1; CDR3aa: CASSPEGANTEAFF
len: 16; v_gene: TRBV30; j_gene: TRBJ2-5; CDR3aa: CAWSGLAGGALETQYF
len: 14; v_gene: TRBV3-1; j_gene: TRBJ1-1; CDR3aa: CASSQGISGTEAFF
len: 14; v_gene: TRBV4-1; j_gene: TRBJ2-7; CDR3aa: CASSPQGGSYEQYF
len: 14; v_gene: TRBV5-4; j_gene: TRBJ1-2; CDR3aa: CASSPGGGDYGYTF
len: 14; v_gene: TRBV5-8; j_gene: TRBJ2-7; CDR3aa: CASRVAGGLYEQYF
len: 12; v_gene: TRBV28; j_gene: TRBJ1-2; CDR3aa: CASRIAGGGYTF
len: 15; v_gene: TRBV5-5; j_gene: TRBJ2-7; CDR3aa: CASGAPGTGRDEQYF
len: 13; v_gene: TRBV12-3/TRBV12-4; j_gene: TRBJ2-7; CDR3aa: CASSSGTAYEQYF
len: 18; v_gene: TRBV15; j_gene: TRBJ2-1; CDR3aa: CATREGTSGGLSYNEQFF
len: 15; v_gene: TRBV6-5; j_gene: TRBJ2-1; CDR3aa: CASRGTSGRYNEQFF
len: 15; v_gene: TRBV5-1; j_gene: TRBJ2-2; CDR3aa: CASSRTGGNTGELFF
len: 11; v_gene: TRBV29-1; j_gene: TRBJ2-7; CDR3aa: CSVGTAYEQYF
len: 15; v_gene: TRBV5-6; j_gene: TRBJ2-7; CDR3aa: CASSLGQGGIYEQYF
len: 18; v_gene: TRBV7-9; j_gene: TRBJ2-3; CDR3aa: CASSLPGGGAPPRGTQYF
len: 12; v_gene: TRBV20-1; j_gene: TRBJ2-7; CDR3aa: CSANDATYEQYF
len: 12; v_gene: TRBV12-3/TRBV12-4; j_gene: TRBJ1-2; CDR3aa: CASSLTGRGYTF
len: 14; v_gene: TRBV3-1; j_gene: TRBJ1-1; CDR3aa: CASSPGTRDTEAFF
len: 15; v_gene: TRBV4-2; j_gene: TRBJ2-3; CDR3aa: CASSQDQSPTDTQYF
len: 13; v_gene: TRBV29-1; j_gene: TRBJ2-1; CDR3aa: CSVVVAGGWEQFF
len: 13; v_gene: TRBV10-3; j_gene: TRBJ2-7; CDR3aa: CAIRTPGSYEQYF
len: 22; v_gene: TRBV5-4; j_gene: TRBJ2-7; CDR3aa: CASRDTGTIVRAVLRAGHQAGF
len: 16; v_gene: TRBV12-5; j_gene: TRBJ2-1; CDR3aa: CASGLVLAGEITEQFF
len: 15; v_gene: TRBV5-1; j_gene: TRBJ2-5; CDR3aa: CASSLTLGGTETQYF